The rows below give T cell receptor beta chains drawn from one sample of a study of T-cell reconstitution after alpha-beta-depleted transplantation in children. MiXCR was run by TCRdb on the PCR reads, yielding one entry per CDR3 protein. The sample lists about 410,000 distinct CDR3 sequences, roughly 20% seen once, with around 4% in the top ten. The material sequenced was PBMCs from the stem cell graft donor, taken from the stem cell graft. These receptors originate from a human donor who donated a stem cell graft to a child with acute myeloid leukemia. The CDR3 runs from the conserved cysteine through the conserved F or W. A D gene is named only where the DNA matches it firmly. Not all rows give a size; the values are once, few, many and, for expanded clones, a class.

>NA|TRBV7-6|NA|TRBJ2-7
CASSLKYTGEQYF
TGTGCCAGCAGCTTAAAATATACAGGCGAGCAGTACTTC
>few|TRBV28|NA|TRBJ2-2
CASYGTGELFF
TGTGCCAGCTACGGGACCGGGGAGCTGTTTTTT
>NA|TRBV20-1|NA|TRBJ2-2
CSARTGPGDHGELFF
TGCAGTGCTAGAACCGGCCCCGGGGACCACGGGGAGCTGTTTTTT
>NA|TRBV5-6|NA|TRBJ1-1
CASSVLPHGTEAFF
TGTGCCAGCAGCGTGCTCCCCCATGGCACTGAAGCTTTCTTT
>NA|TRBV27|NA|TRBJ1-5
CASGFEGSEQPQHF
TGTGCCAGCGGATTCGAGGGGTCGGAGCAGCCCCAGCATTTT
>many|TRBV20-1|NA|TRBJ2-3
CSAPLASDTQYF
TGCAGTGCTCCACTAGCTTCAGATACGCAGTATTTT
>many|TRBV7-3|TRBD2|TRBJ2-1
CASSSGLANEQFF
TGTGCCAGCAGCTCGGGACTAGCCAATGAGCAGTTCTTC
>NA|TRBV12-3/TRBV12-4|NA|TRBJ1-4
CASSPKGDEKLFF
TGTGCCAGCAGTCCCAAAGGGGATGAAAAACTGTTTTTT
>few|TRBV7-2|NA|TRBJ2-7
CASSLRHEQYF
TGTGCCAGCAGCTTACGTCACGAGCAGTACTTC
>NA|TRBV12-3/TRBV12-4|NA|TRBJ1-1
CASSTPMNTEAFF
TGTGCCAGCAGCACGCCAATGAACACTGAAGCTTTCTTT
>many|TRBV5-4|NA|TRBJ2-7
CASSSGRDGVSYEQYF
TGTGCCAGCAGCTCCGGACGGGACGGTGTGTCCTACGAGCAGTACTTC
>many|TRBV28|TRBD2|TRBJ2-3
CASQQPSGGGTDTQYF
TGTGCCAGCCAGCAGCCTAGCGGGGGGGGCACAGATACGCAGTATTTT
>many|TRBV9|NA|TRBJ2-2
CASSVGRGNTGELFF
TGTGCCAGCAGCGTAGGCAGGGGGAACACCGGGGAGCTGTTTTTT
>NA|TRBV4-3|NA|TRBJ2-1
CASSPRPTGSSYNEQFF
TGCGCCAGCAGCCCCCGACCGACTGGAAGCTCCTACAATGAGCAGTTCTTC
>many|TRBV20-1|NA|TRBJ2-7
CSARGRTWEYEQYF
TGCAGTGCTAGAGGACGAACTTGGGAGTACGAGCAGTACTTC
>few|TRBV7-3|TRBD2|TRBJ2-1
CASMLAGASLNEQFF
TGTGCCAGCATGCTAGCGGGAGCCTCCCTCAATGAGCAGTTCTTC
>few|TRBV12-3/TRBV12-4|NA|TRBJ1-1
CASSWKAEAFF
TGTGCCAGCAGTTGGAAGGCTGAAGCTTTCTTT
>many|TRBV27|NA|TRBJ1-5
CASSLGGGGNQPQHF
TGTGCCAGCAGTTTAGGGGGTGGGGGCAATCAGCCCCAGCATTTT
>NA|TRBV29-1|TRBD2|TRBJ2-7
CSVAPGGSGEQYF
TGCAGCGTCGCCCCCGGGGGGTCTGGCGAGCAGTACTTC
>once|TRBV9|TRBD2|TRBJ2-5
CASSATSGSGFGETQYF
TGTGCCAGCAGCGCGACTAGCGGGAGTGGTTTCGGAGAGACCCAGTACTTC
>many|TRBV10-3|NA|TRBJ1-1
CAILPGGANTEAFF
TGTGCCATTCTCCCCGGGGGGGCGAACACTGAAGCTTTCTTT
>many|TRBV6-5|TRBD2|TRBJ2-1
CASSYFSGSSYNEQFF
TGTGCCAGCAGTTACTTTAGCGGGAGCTCCTACAATGAGCAGTTCTTC
>NA|TRBV21-1|NA|TRBJ1-2
CASSKDLTELTNYGYTF
TGTGCCAGCAGCAAGGACCTGACAGAATTAACTAACTATGGCTACACCTTC
>NA|TRBV20-1|TRBD1|TRBJ2-5
CSARDRIQETQYF
TGCAGTGCTCGGGACAGGATCCAAGAGACCCAGTACTTC
>NA|TRBV29-1|NA|TRBJ1-1
CSVEDLGTFENTEAFF
TGCAGCGTTGAAGATCTAGGGACTTTCGAGAACACTGAAGCTTTCTTT
>many|TRBV7-2|TRBD1|TRBJ1-5
CASSLRTGGEQPQHF
TGTGCCAGCAGCCTTCGGACAGGGGGAGAACAGCCCCAGCATTTT
>NA|TRBV20-1|TRBD2|TRBJ2-1
CSANDWTSVRNEQFF
TGCAGTGCCAACGATTGGACTAGCGTCCGCAATGAGCAGTTCTTC
>many|TRBV21-1|NA|TRBJ2-4
CASSKALAEIAKNIQYF
TGTGCCAGCAGCAAAGCGCTAGCGGAGATAGCCAAAAACATTCAGTACTTC
>many|TRBV25-1|TRBD1|TRBJ2-6
CASSDAAGQGTSGANVLTF
TGTGCCAGCAGTGACGCCGCGGGACAGGGAACCTCTGGGGCCAACGTCCTGACTTTC
>NA|TRBV12-3/TRBV12-4|NA|TRBJ1-1
CASSQRAVNTEAFF
TGTGCCAGCAGCCAGAGGGCTGTGAACACTGAAGCTTTCTTT
>few|TRBV12-3/TRBV12-4|NA|TRBJ2-1
CASSLGASGEQFF
TGTGCCAGCAGTTTAGGGGCGTCAGGGGAGCAGTTCTTC
>few|TRBV29-1|TRBD1|TRBJ1-1
CSVQGRIIQAFF
TGCAGCGTACAGGGGAGAATAATACAAGCTTTCTTT
>NA|TRBV3-1|NA|TRBJ2-1
CASSQVEGVPNEQFF
TGTGCCAGCAGCCAAGTAGAGGGGGTTCCCAATGAGCAGTTCTTC
>NA|TRBV28|NA|TRBJ1-1
CASSLSTGLNTEAFF
TGTGCCAGCAGTTTAAGTACAGGGTTGAACACTGAAGCTTTCTTT
>NA|TRBV12-3/TRBV12-4|TRBD1|TRBJ1-1
CASTRTGAFGNTEAFF
TGTGCCAGCACCCGGACAGGGGCATTCGGTAACACTGAAGCTTTCTTT
>few|TRBV5-1|NA|TRBJ2-5
CASSLVRNQETQYF
TGCGCCAGCAGCTTGGTCAGGAATCAAGAGACCCAGTACTTC
>NA|TRBV2|NA|TRBJ1-6
CASSVGEDSPLHF
TGTGCCAGCAGTGTCGGGGAGGATTCACCCCTCCACTTT
>many|TRBV24-1|NA|TRBJ2-7
CATSGRQVGEQYF
TGTGCCACCAGTGGCCGACAGGTGGGGGAGCAGTACTTC
>many|TRBV10-2|TRBD2|TRBJ2-7
CASTRGDYPYEQYF
TGCGCCAGCACCCGTGGGGACTACCCATACGAGCAGTACTTC
>NA|TRBV24-1|NA|TRBJ2-1
CATNGGVGEQFF
TGTGCCACCAATGGAGGGGTGGGTGAGCAGTTCTTC
>few|TRBV12-3/TRBV12-4|NA|TRBJ1-5
CASRGGQPNQPQHF
TGTGCCAGCAGGGGAGGACAGCCTAATCAGCCCCAGCATTTT
>many|TRBV20-1|TRBD2|TRBJ2-1
CSARLAGGPRNEQFF
TGCAGTGCTCGGCTAGCGGGAGGGCCCCGGAATGAGCAGTTCTTC
>NA|TRBV12-3/TRBV12-4|NA|TRBJ1-1
CASQLQGNTEAFF
TGTGCCAGCCAACTCCAAGGGAACACTGAAGCTTTCTTT
>many|TRBV12-3/TRBV12-4|NA|TRBJ2-7
CASSFPPALGGTYEQYF
TGTGCCAGCAGTTTCCCCCCCGCCTTGGGAGGAACCTACGAGCAGTACTTC
>few|TRBV13|NA|TRBJ2-7
CASSPGRRGSYEQYF
TGTGCCAGCAGCCCAGGCAGGCGGGGCTCCTACGAGCAGTACTTC
>NA|TRBV29-1|NA|TRBJ2-7
CSVTTGGAYEQYF
TGCAGCGTTACAACAGGGGGGGCCTACGAGCAGTACTTC
>few|TRBV5-1|TRBD2|TRBJ2-1
CASSPGLAGEGGEQFF
TGCGCCAGCAGCCCGGGACTAGCGGGAGAGGGGGGTGAGCAGTTCTTC
>NA|TRBV5-6|NA|TRBJ1-1
CASSWALNTEAFF
TGTGCCAGCAGCTGGGCCCTTAACACTGAAGCTTTCTTT
>few|TRBV4-1|NA|TRBJ2-3
CASSQPPEGTSTDTQYF
TGCGCCAGCAGCCAACCCCCTGAGGGGACTAGCACAGATACGCAGTATTTT
>many|TRBV15|NA|TRBJ2-3
CATSRESQTQYF
TGTGCCACCAGCAGAGAGAGCCAGACGCAGTATTTT
>NA|TRBV20-1|TRBD1|TRBJ1-1
CSASKGAVQGAFF
TGCAGTGCTAGTAAGGGGGCCGTCCAGGGCGCTTTCTTT
>few|TRBV28|NA|TRBJ2-1
CASRGLNLQRYNEQFF
TGTGCCAGCAGGGGCCTCAACCTTCAGAGGTACAATGAGCAGTTCTTC
>NA|TRBV6-5|NA|TRBJ2-7
CATLDGRYEQYF
TGTGCCACCCTCGACGGTCGCTACGAGCAGTACTTC
>NA|TRBV5-1|TRBD1|TRBJ2-7
CASRLNTQGAYEQYF
TGCGCCAGCAGGTTGAATACACAGGGGGCCTACGAGCAGTACTTC
>NA|TRBV24-1|NA|TRBJ2-6
CATSDGTVSGANVLTF
TGTGCCACCAGTGATGGGACGGTCTCTGGGGCCAACGTCCTGACTTTC
>many|TRBV29-1|NA|TRBJ2-5
CSVEDRGGETQYF
TGCAGCGTTGAAGACAGGGGTGGAGAGACCCAGTACTTC
>many|TRBV25-1|NA|TRBJ1-2
CASSERGGHYGYTF
TGTGCCAGCAGTGAAAGGGGGGGTCACTATGGCTACACCTTC
>NA|TRBV7-8|TRBD1|TRBJ2-7
CASSLIGQGIDEQYF
TGTGCCAGCAGCTTAATAGGACAGGGGATCGACGAGCAGTACTTC
>few|TRBV20-1|TRBD1|TRBJ2-7
CSARDDRVTVYEQYF
TGCAGTGCACGTGACGACAGGGTGACGGTCTACGAGCAGTACTTC
>few|TRBV10-1|NA|TRBJ2-1
CASSNSRNEQFF
TGCGCCAGCAGTAATTCTAGAAATGAGCAGTTCTTC